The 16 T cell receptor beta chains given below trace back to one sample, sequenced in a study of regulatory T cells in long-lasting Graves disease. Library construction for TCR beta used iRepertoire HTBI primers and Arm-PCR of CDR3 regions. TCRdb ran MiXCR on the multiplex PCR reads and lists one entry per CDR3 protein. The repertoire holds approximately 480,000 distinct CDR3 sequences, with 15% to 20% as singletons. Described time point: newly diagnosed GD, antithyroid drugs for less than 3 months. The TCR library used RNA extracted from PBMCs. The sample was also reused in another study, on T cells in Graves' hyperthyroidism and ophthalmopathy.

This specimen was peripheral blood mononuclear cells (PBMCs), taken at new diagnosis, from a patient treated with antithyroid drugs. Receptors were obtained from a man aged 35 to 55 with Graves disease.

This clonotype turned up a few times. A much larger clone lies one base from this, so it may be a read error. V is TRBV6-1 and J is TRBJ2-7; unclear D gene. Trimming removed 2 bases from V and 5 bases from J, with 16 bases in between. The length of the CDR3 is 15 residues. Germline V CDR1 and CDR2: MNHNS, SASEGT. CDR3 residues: CASSESEYAVDEQYF. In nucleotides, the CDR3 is TGTGCCAGCAGTGAATCCGAGTATGCTGTTGACGAGCAGTACTTC.

In DNA form, the CDR3 reads TGTGCCTGGAACAGGGGTGACGCTGGAAACACCATATATTTT. It encodes CAWNRGDAGNTIYF. The chain links TRBV30 to TRBJ1-3, with 7 bases that match TRBD1. Unmatched junction bases numbered 5, after V lost 4 bases and J lost 2 bases. Germline values: CDR1 GTSNPN, CDR2 SVGIG (reference sequence). The length of the CDR3 is 14 residues.

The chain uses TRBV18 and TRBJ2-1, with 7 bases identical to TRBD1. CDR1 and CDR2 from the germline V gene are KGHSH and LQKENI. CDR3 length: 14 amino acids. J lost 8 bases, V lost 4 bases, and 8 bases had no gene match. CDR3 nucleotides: TGTGCCAGCTCACGAACGACAGGGAACTATGAGCAGTTCTTC. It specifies CASSRTTGNYEQFF. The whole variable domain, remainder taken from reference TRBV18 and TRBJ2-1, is NAGVMQNPRHLVRRRGQEARLRCSPMKGHSHVYWYRQLPEEGLKFMVYLQKENIIDESGMPKERFSAEFPKEGPSILRIQQVVRGDSAAYFCASSRTTGNYEQFFGPGTRLTVL.

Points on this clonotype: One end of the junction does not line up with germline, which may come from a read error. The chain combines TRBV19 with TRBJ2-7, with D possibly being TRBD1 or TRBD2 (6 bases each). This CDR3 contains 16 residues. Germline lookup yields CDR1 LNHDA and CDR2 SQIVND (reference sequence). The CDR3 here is CASSQQGGGGSCEQYF. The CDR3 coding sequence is TGTGCCAGTAGTCAACAAGGGGGAGGAGGCTCCTGCGAGCAGTACTTC.

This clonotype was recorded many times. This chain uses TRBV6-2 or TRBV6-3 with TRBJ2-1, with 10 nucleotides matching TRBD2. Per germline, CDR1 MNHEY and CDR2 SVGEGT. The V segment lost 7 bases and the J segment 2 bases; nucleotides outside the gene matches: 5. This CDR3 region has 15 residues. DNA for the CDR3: TGTGCCAGCACCAGGACTAGCGGTCCCTACAATGAGCAGTTCTTC. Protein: CASTRTSGPYNEQFF.

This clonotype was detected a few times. CDR3 bases: TGCAGCGTTGAAGGGCCCTACGAGCAGTACTTC. Translated: CSVEGPYEQYF. The chain uses TRBV29-1 and TRBJ2-7; D is undetermined. The CDR3 consists of 11 residues. Germline-derived CDR1 and CDR2 are SQVTM and ANQGSEA. Trimming took 1 base from V and 2 from J, leaving 3 bases between them.

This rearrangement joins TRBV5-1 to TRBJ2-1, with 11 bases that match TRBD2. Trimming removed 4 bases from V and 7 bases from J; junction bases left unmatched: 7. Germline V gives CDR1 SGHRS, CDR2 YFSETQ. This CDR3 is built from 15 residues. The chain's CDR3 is CASSETSGSGNEQFF. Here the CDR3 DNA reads TGCGCCAGCAGCGAAACTAGCGGGAGCGGGAATGAGCAGTTCTTC.

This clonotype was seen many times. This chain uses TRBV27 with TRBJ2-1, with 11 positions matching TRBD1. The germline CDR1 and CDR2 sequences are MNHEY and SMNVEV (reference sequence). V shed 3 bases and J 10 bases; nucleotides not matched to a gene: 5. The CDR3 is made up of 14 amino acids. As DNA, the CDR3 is TGTGCCAGCAGTTTTAGGACAGGGGGCTCGGAGCAGTTCTTC. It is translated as CASSFRTGGSEQFF.

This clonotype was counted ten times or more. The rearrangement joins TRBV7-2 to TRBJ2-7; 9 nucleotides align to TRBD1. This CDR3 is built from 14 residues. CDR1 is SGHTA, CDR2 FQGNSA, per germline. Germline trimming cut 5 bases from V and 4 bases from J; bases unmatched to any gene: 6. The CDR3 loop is CASSRGTGLYEQYF. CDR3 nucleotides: TGTGCCAGCAGCCGCGGGACAGGGCTATACGAGCAGTACTTC.

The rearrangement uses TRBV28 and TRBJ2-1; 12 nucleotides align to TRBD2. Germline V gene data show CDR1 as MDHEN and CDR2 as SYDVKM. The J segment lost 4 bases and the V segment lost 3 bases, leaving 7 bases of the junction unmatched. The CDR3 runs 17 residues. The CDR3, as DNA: TGTGCCAGCAGTTTTCGGCTAGCGGGAGGGTATTACAATGAGCAGTTCTTC. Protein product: CASSFRLAGGYYNEQFF.

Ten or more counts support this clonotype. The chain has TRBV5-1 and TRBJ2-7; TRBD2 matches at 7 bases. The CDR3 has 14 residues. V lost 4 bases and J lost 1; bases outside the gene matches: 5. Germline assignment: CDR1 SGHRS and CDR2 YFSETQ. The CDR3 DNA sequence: TGCGCCAGCAGCCCCCGGGACTATTCCTACGAGCAGTACTTC. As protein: CASSPRDYSYEQYF.

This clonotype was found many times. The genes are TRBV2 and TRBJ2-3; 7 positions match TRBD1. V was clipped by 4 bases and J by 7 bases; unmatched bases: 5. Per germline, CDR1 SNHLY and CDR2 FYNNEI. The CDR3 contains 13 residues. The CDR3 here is CASSGTTGNTQYF. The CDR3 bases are TGTGCCAGCAGTGGAACGACAGGGAATACGCAGTATTTT.

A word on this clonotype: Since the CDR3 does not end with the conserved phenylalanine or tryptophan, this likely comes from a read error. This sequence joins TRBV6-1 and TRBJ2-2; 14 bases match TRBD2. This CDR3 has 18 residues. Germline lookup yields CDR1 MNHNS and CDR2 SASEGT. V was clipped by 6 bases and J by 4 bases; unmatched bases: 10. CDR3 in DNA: TGTGCCAGCAGCGACAAGGGACTAGCGGGAGAAATCACCGGGGAGCTGTTTTCC. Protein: CASSDKGLAGEITGELFS.

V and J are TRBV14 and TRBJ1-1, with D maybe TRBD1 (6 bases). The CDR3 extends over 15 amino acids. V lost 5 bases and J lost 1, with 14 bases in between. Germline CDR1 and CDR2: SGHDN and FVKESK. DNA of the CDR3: TGTGCCAGCAGCAGAACTACAGGGTCGAACACTGAAGCTTTCTTT. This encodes CASSRTTGSNTEAFF.

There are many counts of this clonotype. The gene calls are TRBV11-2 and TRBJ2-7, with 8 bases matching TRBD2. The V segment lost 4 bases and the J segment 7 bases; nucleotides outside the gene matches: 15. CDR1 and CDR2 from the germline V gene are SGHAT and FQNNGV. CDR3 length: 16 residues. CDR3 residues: CASSSIQGREGTEQYF. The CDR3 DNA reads TGTGCCAGCAGCTCGATACAGGGACGGGAGGGTACGGAGCAGTACTTC.

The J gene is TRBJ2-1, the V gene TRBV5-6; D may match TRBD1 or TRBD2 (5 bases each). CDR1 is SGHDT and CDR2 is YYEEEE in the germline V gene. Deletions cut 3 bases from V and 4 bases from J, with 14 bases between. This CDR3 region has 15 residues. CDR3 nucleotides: TGTGCCAGCAGCTCGGGGACCGATGCATACAATGAGCAGTTCTTC. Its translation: CASSSGTDAYNEQFF.